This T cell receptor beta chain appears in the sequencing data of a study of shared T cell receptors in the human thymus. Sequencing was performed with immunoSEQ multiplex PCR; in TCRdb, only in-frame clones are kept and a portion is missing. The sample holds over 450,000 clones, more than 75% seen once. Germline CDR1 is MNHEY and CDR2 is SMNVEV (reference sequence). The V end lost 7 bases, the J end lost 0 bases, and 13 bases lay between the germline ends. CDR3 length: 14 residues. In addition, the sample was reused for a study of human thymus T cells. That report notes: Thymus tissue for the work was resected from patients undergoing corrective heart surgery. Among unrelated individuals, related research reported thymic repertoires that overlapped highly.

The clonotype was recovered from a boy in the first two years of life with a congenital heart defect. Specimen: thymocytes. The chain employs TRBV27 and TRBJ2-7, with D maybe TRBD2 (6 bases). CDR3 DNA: TGTGCCAGCAACGGGGGAGATCGCTCCTACGAGCAGTACTTC. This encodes CASNGGDRSYEQYF.